The following is a T cell receptor (beta chain) sequence with its context. Profiling relied on immunoSEQ multiplex PCR, and the TCRdb table lists in-frame clones only, not all of them. This sample has 200,000 to 250,000 clones, with over 75% found just once. The data are from a study of blood T cell repertoires in COVID-19. V lost 2 bases, J lost 3 bases, and 20 bases lay in between. CDR3 length equals 17 residues. CDR1 and CDR2 (germline): SGHVS, FNYEAQ. The chain employs TRBV7-6 and TRBJ2-7; maybe TRBD2 (6 bases). This TCR derives from a man aged 35-49 years who had recovered from COVID-19. Sequenced sample: PBMCs or T cells enriched from blood (not recorded which). CDR3 sequence reads: CASSLFPRGKTGYEQYF. CDR3 coding DNA: TGTGCCAGCAGCTTATTCCCCCGGGGGAAGACGGGCTACGAGCAGTACTTC.